This T cell receptor (beta chain) stems from a study of T cells after yellow fever vaccination (dated by TCRdb to between 2019 and 2020). With respect to the entire study: The SMART-Seq v4 Ultra Low Input RNA kit was used to prepare libraries from fractions with low cell numbers. To track T-cell clones before and after primary and booster YFV17D yellow fever vaccination, bulk TCR alpha and beta repertoires were sequenced longitudinally. Two healthy male donors made up the cohort, one aged 18 to 30 years and the other aged 30 to 40 years. Blood samples were taken at several timepoints before and after primary and secondary immunization, and bulk PBMC replicates and cell subsets were isolated. Beyond this particular receptor, the publication reports: Because the study included only two donors, the extent to which the findings can be generalized is limited. A small fraction of clonotypes appeared in both the CD4 and CD8 compartments, likely as a result of convergent recombination. Computational filtering was needed because FACS-sorted repertoires could contain abundant contaminating clonotypes from the bulk population. After the booster, most of the clones that had expanded following primary vaccination were detected again (roughly 97% of CD4 and around 90% of CD8), which suggests that memory was broadly maintained. Compared with the primary T-cell response, the secondary T-cell response was faster but weaker, reaching its peak on day 5 rather than on day 15.

TCR cDNA was made using 5'RACE template switching, a step that added a universal primer site and unique molecular identifiers. Priming for cDNA synthesis came from both the TCR alpha and TCR beta constant segments. Two PCR steps were used to amplify libraries, with sample barcodes and sequencing adapters being added in the second step. Libraries were sequenced on Illumina HiSeq 2500 (2x100 bp) or NovaSeq (2x150 bp). The source study handled its data this way. Demultiplexing of reads and collapsing into UMI consensus sequences were performed with MIGEC, and V(D)J alignment was carried out with MiXCR. Vaccine-responding clonotypes were defined with edgeR using replicate PBMC samples, requiring FDR below 0.01 and a log2 fold change above 5 up to day 15. Each bulk clonotype was labeled CD4 or CD8 based on which sequenced repertoire, CD4 or CD8, contained the clonotype at higher abundance. Using fastp at Q25 and MiXCR, TCRdb reprocessed the public reads and kept productive beta chains. Entries that share a CDR3 protein sequence are merged under the most common genes and DNA. The V and J calls and clone size are TCRdb's, not the authors'. Recorded for this sample are hundreds of thousands of distinct CDR3 sequences; about a fifth of them occurred a single time. Clones ranked in the top ten supply roughly a sixth of the sample.

In regard to this clonotype: What antigen it recognizes has not been identified. No much larger clonotype is one base removed from it; base qualities were not supplied.

Clipping removes 4 bases from V and 1 base from J, with 3 as the unmatched junction base count. Including cysteine and phenylalanine, the CDR3 has 16 amino acids. Only the CDR3 portion is preserved as DNA: 48 bases, with reading frame beginning at the first base. CDR1 and CDR2 are read off the germline V gene as KGHDR and SFDVKD. The treatment or condition tag for this specimen amounts to: live attenuated yellow fever vaccine strain. At every blood-draw timepoint, two biological replicates of bulk PBMCs were collected. A standard Ficoll-Paque protocol was used to isolate PBMCs from peripheral blood. RNA was extracted with TriZol from bulk PBMCs, CD4 and CD8 fractions, and dextramer-positive and dextramer-negative fractions.

This clonotype originated in a man younger than 35 who received the YFV17D yellow fever vaccine. The V and J segments used are TRBV24-1 and TRBJ2-1; 10 of the junction bases match TRBD1. The starting material was PBMCs, obtained more than 20 days after the first yellow fever vaccination. The DNA sequence is TGTGCCACCAGTGACGGGGACAGGGGATCCTACAATGAGCAGTTCTTC. This translates into CATSDGDRGSYNEQFF.